This entry describes one TCR beta chain. The data were obtained in a study of T cell clones after liver transplantation. Germline loops: CDR1 MDHEN, CDR2 SYDVKM. This CDR3 is 15 amino acids long. The V and J ends lost 3 bases and 6 bases respectively, with 17 bases between them. Method: immunoSEQ multiplex PCR; TCRdb's copy keeps in-frame clones and lacks some. Altogether about 70,000 clones are present, about 80% being singletons, with the ten largest covering 0.79%. V gene TRBV28 combines with J gene TRBJ1-1, with TRBD1 as a possible D gene (5 bases). This sequence was found in a human patient who received a liver transplant. A share of the T cells may be of graft donor origin. The material was CD4+ T cells from blood, obtained 12 months after liver transplant. CDR3 DNA: TGTGCCAGCAGTTTGGCCCGGACACAAGGCGCTGAAGCTTTCTTT. This encodes CASSLARTQGAEAFF.